This TCR beta chain was profiled in a study of shared clonotypes between healthy human individuals. Overall study: Researchers drew samples from a couple of women and a few men aged 18 to 49.

An approximately 210 ng quantity of DNA, 25,000 to 30,000 T cell genomes, went into the sorted-subset replicate PCRs. Produced via immunoSEQ multiplex PCR; TCRdb's table is partial and in-frame only. The sample consists of about 2 million clones, 90% to 95% of them appearing once. The germline CDR1 and CDR2 sequences are SGHNT and YYREEE (reference sequence). The CDR3 loop spans 14 amino acids. Trimming removed 0 bases from V and 1 base from J, with 7 bases in between. This chain connects TRBV5-4 to TRBJ1-1; D remains unclear. Sequenced input: naive CD4+ T cells sorted from blood. As to subset: CD45RA+ positively selected. The source of this sequence is a man between 18 and 29 years old in good health. The CDR3 here is CASSLELQNTEAFF. CDR3 nucleotide sequence: TGTGCCAGCAGCTTGGAGCTCCAGAACACTGAAGCTTTCTTT.